The present T cell receptor (beta chain) was sequenced within a study of blood T cell repertoires in COVID-19. Overall study: COVID-19 samples collected from the United States, Italy and Spain covered acute and convalescent phases. Sources were T cells, B-cell-depleted T cells, or PBMCs; the material itself was cDNA or gDNA.

The CDR3 extends over 14 amino acids. The germline gives CDR1 MGHDK, CDR2 SYGVNS. With 6 bases clipped from V and 7 bases from J, the junction kept 6 bases outside the gene matches. In the original processing: How many nucleated cells were present was estimated from reference gene primer amplification. Assay used: immunoSEQ multiplex PCR; TCRdb lists only in-frame clones, some missing. For V, J and clone size, that table is used; D and trimming come from the DNA. The sample consists of around 200,000 clones, roughly 88% of them appearing once. The sample taken for sequencing was peripheral blood. The chain combines TRBV25-1 with TRBJ1-6; 7 bases fit TRBD1. The TCR sequence derives from a woman of 80 years or more with acute or convalescent COVID-19. The DNA for the CDR3 is TGTGCCAGCAGCGCCCGACAGGGAAATTCACCCCTCCACTTT. As protein: CASSARQGNSPLHF.